Below, 13 T cell receptor beta chains from the same sample are listed, as sequenced in a study of blood T cell repertoires in COVID-19 (dated by TCRdb to 2019 to 2021). The library relied on the immunoSEQ multiplex PCR assay. TCRdb obtained this table from immuneACCESS and retained in-frame rearrangements with V and J assigned. These tables miss some clones; where compared with another copy, unresolved V genes account for less than half of the shortfall, and the remainder is unexplained. The table for this sample lists some 300,000 clones; 88% of them were counted only once. The top ten constitute 1% of the sample. Material for sequencing was PBMCs or T cells enriched from blood (not recorded which). The receptors stem from a woman in her twenties or thirties who had recovered from COVID-19.

This sequence joins TRBV9 and TRBJ1-6, with D perhaps TRBD1 (6 bases). Deletions cut 3 bases from V and 4 bases from J, with 14 bases between. The length of the CDR3 is 16 residues. Germline values: CDR1 SGDLS, CDR2 YYNGEE. The CDR3 reads CASSGPLGGYNSPLHF. Here the CDR3 DNA reads TGTGCCAGCAGCGGGCCCCTAGGGGGTTATAATTCACCCCTCCACTTT.

This chain links TRBV5-1 with TRBJ2-7; 8 bases fit TRBD1. The CDR3 sequence is 12 residues long. Germline CDR1 and CDR2: SGHRS and YFSETQ. J lost 4 bases, V lost 6 bases, and 3 bases had no gene match. CDR3 in DNA: TGCGCCAGCACAGGGGGCGAGTACGAGCAGTACTTC. The encoded protein is CASTGGEYEQYF.

The chain recombines TRBV5-5 with TRBJ2-3, with TRBD2 identical over 8 bases. The CDR3 has 14 amino acids. The germline gives CDR1 SGHKS, CDR2 YYEKEE (reference sequence). The V gene end was trimmed by 4 bases and the J gene end by 4 bases; junction bases not matched to a gene: 5. This CDR3 reads CASSQRGNPDTQYF. The CDR3 coding sequence is TGTGCCAGCAGCCAGCGGGGGAATCCAGATACGCAGTATTTT.

The gene calls are TRBV7-2 and TRBJ2-5; D perhaps matches TRBD2 (5 bases). This CDR3 contains 15 residues. The germline CDR1 and CDR2 sequences are SGHTA and FQGNSA. Trimming took off 5 bases at V and 7 bases at J, with 20 bases between the two ends. The CDR3 coding sequence is TGTGCCAGCAGCGCCGACTCTAGCCGGGTGGGGACCCAGTACTTC. Protein sequence: CASSADSSRVGTQYF.

This rearrangement joins TRBV19 to TRBJ2-1; TRBD2 agrees at 7 bases. Per the germline V gene, CDR1 is LNHDA and CDR2 is SQIVND (reference sequence). Germline trimming cut 5 bases from V and 3 bases from J; bases unmatched to any gene: 7. The CDR3 has 15 amino acids. The CDR3 DNA is TGTGCCAGTAGTTTTGGGACTACTTTCTACAATGAGCAGTTCTTC. Translating it yields CASSFGTTFYNEQFF. Full variable domain (rest looked up from reference TRBV19 and TRBJ2-1): DGGITQSPKYLFRKEGQNVTLSCEQNLNHDAMYWYRQDPGQGLRLIYYSQIVNDFQKGDIAEGYSVSREKKESFPLTVTSAQKNPTAFYLCASSFGTTFYNEQFFGPGTRLTVL.

The chain carries TRBV6-5 and TRBJ2-7, with 12 bases aligning to TRBD2. The CDR3 sequence is 14 residues long. Germline V CDR1 and CDR2: MNHEY, SVGAGI. J gave up 5 bases and V 6 bases, and 5 bases lay outside the gene matches. The CDR3 reads CASRLAGGKNEQYF. Written as DNA, the CDR3 is TGTGCCAGCAGGCTAGCGGGGGGGAAGAACGAGCAGTACTTC.

The genes are TRBV5-1 and TRBJ1-6; tentatively, D is TRBD1 (5 bases). Germline CDR1 SGHRS, CDR2 YFSETQ. The CDR3 sequence is 16 residues long. V dropped 5 bases and J dropped 0 bases, with 12 bases sitting between them. The CDR3 DNA reads TGCGCCAGCAGTAGGGAGGGGAGCTCCTATAATTCACCCCTCCACTTT. Translated, it gives CASSREGSSYNSPLHF.

The chain carries TRBV27 and TRBJ2-5; 8 bases match TRBD1. Unmatched junction bases numbered 8, after V lost 0 bases and J lost 5 bases. The CDR3 contains 16 residues. The germline CDR1 and CDR2 sequences are MNHEY and SMNVEV (reference sequence). CDR3 in amino acids: CASSLSNRGFGETQYF. The CDR3 region has the DNA TGTGCCAGCAGTTTATCGAACAGGGGGTTTGGGGAGACCCAGTACTTC.

This chain uses TRBV29-1 with TRBJ1-5, with TRBD1 matching over 9 bases. CDR1 SQVTM and CDR2 ANQGSEA come from the germline V gene. V was pared by 4 bases and J by 0 bases, with 19 bases of the junction left unmatched. CDR3 size: 20 residues. The CDR3 is CSVVWLGGLQGALSNQPQHF. The CDR3 region has the DNA TGCAGCGTTGTCTGGTTAGGGGGTCTACAGGGGGCGCTTAGCAATCAGCCCCAGCATTTT. The entire variable domain, with the rest obtained from reference TRBV29-1 and TRBJ1-5, is as follows: SAVISQKPSRDICQRGTSLTIQCQVDSQVTMMFWYRQQPGQSLTLIATANQGSEATYESGFVIDKFPISRPNLTFSTLTVSNMSPEDSSIYLCSVVWLGGLQGALSNQPQHFGDGTRLSIL.

The V and J genes are TRBV28 and TRBJ1-2; D may be TRBD1 (5 bases). Germline-derived CDR1 and CDR2 are MDHEN and SYDVKM. Trimming cost V 2 bases and J 4 bases, with 11 bases left between them. The CDR3 contains 14 residues. CDR3 amino acids: CASSLGAGIYGYTF. CDR3 nucleotide sequence: TGTGCCAGCAGTTTAGGGGCAGGAATCTATGGCTACACCTTC.

This rearrangement joins TRBV14 to TRBJ1-2, with D tentatively TRBD1 (5 bases). The V end lost 4 bases, the J end lost 2 bases, and 14 bases lay between the germline ends. The CDR3 runs to 15 residues. CDR1 and CDR2 (germline): SGHDN, FVKESK. CDR3 amino acids: CASSLEGEGNYGYTF. The CDR3 DNA reads TGTGCCAGCAGCCTAGAAGGGGAAGGGAACTATGGCTACACCTTC.

The V and J genes are TRBV2 and TRBJ2-1; D remains ambiguous. The CDR3 length is 13 residues. V was trimmed by 8 bases and J by 6 bases, leaving 14 bases between them. The germline V gene has CDR1 SNHLY and CDR2 FYNNEI. Here the CDR3 DNA reads TGTGCCAGCCGGGTGGGTATGACCAATGAGCAGTTCTTC. Translating gives CASRVGMTNEQFF. Supplemented by reference TRBV2 and TRBJ2-1, the full variable domain reads EPEVTQTPSHQVTQMGQEVILRCVPISNHLYFYWYRQILGQKVEFLVSFYNNEISEKSEIFDDQFSVERPDGSNFTLKIRSTKLEDSAMYFCASRVGMTNEQFFGPGTRLTVL.

V is TRBV11-2 and J is TRBJ2-3, with no clear D. In germline, CDR1 is SGHAT, CDR2 FQNNGV. This CDR3 spans 16 amino acids. Trimming removed 6 bases at V and 3 bases at J, with 19 bases between. The CDR3: CASSPVAVRRTDTQYF. The CDR3 DNA reads as TGTGCCAGCAGTCCTGTAGCCGTACGGAGAACAGATACGCAGTATTTT.